The T cell receptor beta chain described here comes from a study of cytomegalovirus exposure and HLA in healthy donors. Study-wide context: An analysis done earlier identified some 120 million unique TCR beta sequences from around 180 million T cells.

A multiplex PCR was run with 60 Vbeta primers and 13 Jbeta primers. This table comes from immunoSEQ multiplex PCR, and its TCRdb copy is limited to in-frame clones, with some not included. The table lists over 70,000 clones, over 55% of them singletons. General study points: In terms of immune exposure information, only CMV serostatus was available. A missense variant in DCLRE1C was later tied to TCR beta V- and J-gene trimming.

V lost 2 bases and J 5 bases, leaving 16 bases between the germline ends. This CDR3 is built from 15 residues. The germline CDR1 and CDR2 sequences are SGHTA and FQGNSA. With regard to this clone: Its target is not known.

The chain couples TRBV7-2 to TRBJ2-7; D might be TRBD2 (7 bases). Sequencing was performed on PBMCs. The receptor was derived from a woman aged 50 to 60 in good health and CMV-seropositive. The CDR3 DNA reads as TGTGCCAGCAGCTTAACCCAGGGGAGGGAGGACGAGCAGTACTTC. Protein product: CASSLTQGREDEQYF.